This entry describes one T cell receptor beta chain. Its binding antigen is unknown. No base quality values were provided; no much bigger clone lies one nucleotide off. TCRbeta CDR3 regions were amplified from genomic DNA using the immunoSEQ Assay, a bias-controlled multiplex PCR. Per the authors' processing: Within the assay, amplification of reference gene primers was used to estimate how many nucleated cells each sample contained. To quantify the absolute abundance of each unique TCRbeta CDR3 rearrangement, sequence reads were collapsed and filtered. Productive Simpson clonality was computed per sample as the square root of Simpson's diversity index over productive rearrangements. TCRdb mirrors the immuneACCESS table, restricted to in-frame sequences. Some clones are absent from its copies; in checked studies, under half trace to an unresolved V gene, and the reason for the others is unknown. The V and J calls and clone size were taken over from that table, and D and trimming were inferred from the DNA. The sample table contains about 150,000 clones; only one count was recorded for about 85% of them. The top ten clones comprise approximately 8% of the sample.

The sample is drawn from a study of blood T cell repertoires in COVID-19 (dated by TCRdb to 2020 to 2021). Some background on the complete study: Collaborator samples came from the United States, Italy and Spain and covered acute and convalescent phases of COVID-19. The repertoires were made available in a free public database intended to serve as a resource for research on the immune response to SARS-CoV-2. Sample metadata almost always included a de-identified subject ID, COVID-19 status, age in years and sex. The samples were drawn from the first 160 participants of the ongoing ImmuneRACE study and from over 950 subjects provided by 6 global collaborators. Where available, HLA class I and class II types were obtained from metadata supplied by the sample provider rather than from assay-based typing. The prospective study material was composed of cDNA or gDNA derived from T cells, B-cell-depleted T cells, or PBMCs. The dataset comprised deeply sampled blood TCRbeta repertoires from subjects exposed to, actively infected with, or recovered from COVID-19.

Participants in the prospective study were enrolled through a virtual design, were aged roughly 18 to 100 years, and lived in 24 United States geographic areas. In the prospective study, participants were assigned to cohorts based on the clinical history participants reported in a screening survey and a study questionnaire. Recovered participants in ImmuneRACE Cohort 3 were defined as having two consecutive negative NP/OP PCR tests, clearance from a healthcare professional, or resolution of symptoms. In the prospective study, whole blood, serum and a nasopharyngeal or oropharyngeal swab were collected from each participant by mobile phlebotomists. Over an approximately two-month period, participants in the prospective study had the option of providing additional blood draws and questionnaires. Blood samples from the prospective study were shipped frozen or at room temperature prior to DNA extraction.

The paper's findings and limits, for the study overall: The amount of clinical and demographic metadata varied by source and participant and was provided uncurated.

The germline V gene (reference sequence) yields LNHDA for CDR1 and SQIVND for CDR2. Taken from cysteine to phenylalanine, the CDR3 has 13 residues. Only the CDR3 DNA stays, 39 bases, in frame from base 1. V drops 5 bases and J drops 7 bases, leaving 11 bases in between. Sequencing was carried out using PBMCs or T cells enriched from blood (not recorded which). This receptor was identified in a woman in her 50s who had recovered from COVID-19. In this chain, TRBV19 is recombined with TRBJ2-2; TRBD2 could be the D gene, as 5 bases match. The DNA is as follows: TGTGCCAGTAGTGCTAGCTGGGGCGGGGAGCTGTTTTTT. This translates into CASSASWGGELFF.